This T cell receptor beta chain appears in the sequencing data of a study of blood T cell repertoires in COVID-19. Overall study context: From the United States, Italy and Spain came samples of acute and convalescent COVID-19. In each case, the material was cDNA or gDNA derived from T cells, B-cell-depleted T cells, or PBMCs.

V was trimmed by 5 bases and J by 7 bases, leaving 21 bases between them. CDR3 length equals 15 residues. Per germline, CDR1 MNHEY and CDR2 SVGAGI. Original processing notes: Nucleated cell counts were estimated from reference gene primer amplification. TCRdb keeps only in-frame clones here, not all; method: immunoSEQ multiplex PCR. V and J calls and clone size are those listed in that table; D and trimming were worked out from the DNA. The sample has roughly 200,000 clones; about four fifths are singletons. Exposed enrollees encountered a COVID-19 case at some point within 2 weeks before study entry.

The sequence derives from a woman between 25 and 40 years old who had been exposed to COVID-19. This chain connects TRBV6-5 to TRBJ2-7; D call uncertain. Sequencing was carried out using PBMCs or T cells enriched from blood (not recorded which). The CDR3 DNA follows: TGTGCCAGCAGTCCCAACCAGAAGGTTACTATAGAGCAGTACTTC. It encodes CASSPNQKVTIEQYF.